Listed here is a single T cell receptor beta chain. Its matching antigen is unknown. While unrecorded immune exposures were likely, the donors were nominally healthy when sampled. J was trimmed by 8 bases and V by 0 bases; bases with no gene match: 15. From germline, CDR1 is WSHSY and CDR2 SAAADI. The CDR3 covers 18 residues. This specimen comes from a study of cytomegalovirus exposure and HLA in healthy donors. Whole-study results and caveats: Researchers counted around 160 TCR beta chains as cytomegalovirus-associated.

The study ran its PCR with 60 Vbeta and 13 Jbeta primers. As originally analysed: Later, tens of millions of unique TCR beta chains were counted in an analysis, and some 11 million of them were shared. Sequencing was performed with immunoSEQ multiplex PCR; in TCRdb, only in-frame clones are kept and a portion is missing. V, J and clone size are taken as reported in that table, and D and trimming were inferred from the DNA itself. The table records around 150,000 clones, around 74% of them present only once. The V and J genes are TRBV10-2 and TRBJ2-1; the match to TRBD2 covers 8 bases. Specimen: PBMCs. This receptor was identified in a man in his forties or fifties in good health and CMV-seropositive. Here the CDR3 reads CASSESSGSFGSVDEQFF. The CDR3 DNA reads as TGCGCCAGCAGTGAGTCCAGCGGGAGCTTCGGGAGTGTCGATGAGCAGTTCTTC.